Only a few counts were recorded for the clone carrying this T cell receptor (beta chain). Antigen: not known. The data were obtained in a study of CD8 T cells in ankylosing spondylitis. General study points: A subset of motif variants has previously been described in the synovial fluid and blood of reactive arthritis. About 8 highly homologous variants made up a TCR beta motif that seemed to typify ankylosing spondylitis blood.

In TCRdb, the 5' RACE reads were re-called with MiXCR into one record per CDR3 protein. The table shows some 240,000 distinct CDR3 sequences, with 6% to 8.5% occurring only once. Trimming took 0 bases from V and 6 from J, leaving 16 bases between them. Germline lookup yields CDR1 DFQATT and CDR2 SNEGSKA (reference sequence). The CDR3 is made up of 15 amino acids. The chain combines TRBV20-1 with TRBJ2-3, with D unresolved. Sequenced material: blood, either unsorted or a sorted T cell fraction (not recorded which). The TCR sequence derives from a male donor with ankylosing spondylitis. Written as DNA, the CDR3 is TGCAGTGCTAGAGATCCGACCCTTGTTTTCGATACGCAGTATTTT. Its protein product is CSARDPTLVFDTQYF.